This is a list of T cell receptor beta chains from one sample in a study of glioma-infiltrating T cells after dendritic cell vaccination. Assay: immunoSEQ multiplex PCR; the TCRdb copy retains only in-frame clones and omits some. The repertoire has approximately 64,000 clones, roughly four fifths of them found once; the top ten carry 9% to 10%. The sample was blood, taken before dendritic cell vaccination. The receptors derive from a human donor with glioblastoma. Each CDR3 is given with its conserved first and last residue. D genes are given only for firm matches. Only some rows state a clone size, as once, few, many or a class for expanded clones.

CDR3 DNA: TGTGCCATCAGTGAGTTCCGTAGCACAGATACGCAGTATTTT
CDR3 protein: CAISEFRSTDTQYF
J gene: TRBJ2-3
D gene: .
clone size: .
V gene: TRBV10-3

CDR3 DNA: TGCGCCAGCAGCCAAATAATCACACCGCTCTATGGCTACACCTTC
CDR3 protein: CASSQIITPLYGYTF
J gene: TRBJ1-2
D gene: .
clone size: .
V gene: TRBV4-1

CDR3 DNA: TGCGCCAGCAGCTTGGCCGCGTCAGATACGCAGTATTTT
CDR3 protein: CASSLAASDTQYF
J gene: TRBJ2-3
D gene: .
clone size: .
V gene: TRBV5-1

CDR3 DNA: TGTGCCAGCAGTGAAGGGAACAGGGGGCCGGGTGAGCAGTTCTTC
CDR3 protein: CASSEGNRGPGEQFF
J gene: TRBJ2-1
D gene: TRBD1
clone size: .
V gene: TRBV2

CDR3 DNA: TGTGCCAGCAGTGCCATCTCCGGGTACTCCTACAATGAGCAGTTCTTC
CDR3 protein: CASSAISGYSYNEQFF
J gene: TRBJ2-1
D gene: .
clone size: once
V gene: TRBV6-4

CDR3 DNA: TGTGCCAGCAGCTTAGTGGAGGATGAGCAGTTCTTC
CDR3 protein: CASSLVEDEQFF
J gene: TRBJ2-1
D gene: .
clone size: .
V gene: TRBV11-2

CDR3 DNA: TGCGCCAGCAGCTTAGACAGGGGAGGGGTGACCCAGTACTTC
CDR3 protein: CASSLDRGGVTQYF
J gene: TRBJ2-5
D gene: .
clone size: .
V gene: TRBV5-1

CDR3 DNA: TGTGCCAGCAGTGAACTAAGCGGGGTCACCGGGGAGCTGTTTTTT
CDR3 protein: CASSELSGVTGELFF
J gene: TRBJ2-2
D gene: TRBD2
clone size: .
V gene: TRBV6-4

CDR3 DNA: TGCGCCAGCAGCTTGCAGGGGCAGTCCTATAATTCACCCCTCCACTTT
CDR3 protein: CASSLQGQSYNSPLHF
J gene: TRBJ1-6
D gene: .
clone size: .
V gene: TRBV5-1

CDR3 DNA: TGTGCCAGCAGTCCTACAACAGGGGGCTTCGGAGGGGACGGGGAGCTGTTTTTT
CDR3 protein: CASSPTTGGFGGDGELFF
J gene: TRBJ2-2
D gene: TRBD1
clone size: .
V gene: TRBV11-3

CDR3 DNA: TGTGCCAGCAGCTTCCAGGGGCCTGGGGAGGGCTACACCTTC
CDR3 protein: CASSFQGPGEGYTF
J gene: TRBJ1-2
D gene: .
clone size: .
V gene: TRBV7-9

CDR3 DNA: TGTGCCAGCAGTGACCAGGGGAATTCACCCCTCCACTTT
CDR3 protein: CASSDQGNSPLHF
J gene: TRBJ1-6
D gene: .
clone size: .
V gene: TRBV6-1

CDR3 DNA: TGTGCCAGTACAGGGGGAACTTCACCCCTCCACTTT
CDR3 protein: CASTGGTSPLHF
J gene: TRBJ1-6
D gene: TRBD1
clone size: .
V gene: TRBV28

CDR3 DNA: TGTGCCACCCGCGGCAGGGTGTACCAAGAGACCCAGTACTTC
CDR3 protein: CATRGRVYQETQYF
J gene: TRBJ2-5
D gene: .
clone size: .
V gene: TRBV15

CDR3 DNA: TGTGCCAGCAGCCCCTCAGCGGGGGGAACCAAAAACATTCAGTACTTC
CDR3 protein: CASSPSAGGTKNIQYF
J gene: TRBJ2-4
D gene: TRBD2
clone size: .
V gene: TRBV9

CDR3 DNA: TGTGCCAGCAGGACAGGAACGGAGACCCAGTACTTC
CDR3 protein: CASRTGTETQYF
J gene: TRBJ2-5
D gene: .
clone size: .
V gene: TRBV28

CDR3 DNA: TGTGCCAGCAGTTACTCCCTAGGGACAGGCTACGAGCAGTACTTC
CDR3 protein: CASSYSLGTGYEQYF
J gene: TRBJ2-7
D gene: TRBD1
clone size: few
V gene: TRBV6-5